The text below deals with one T cell receptor (beta chain). The source of the sample is a study of graft-versus-host responses after intestinal transplantation. General observations from the study: GvH clones surfaced in recipient marrow, some emerging earlier in ileum or blood. High graft-versus-host to host-versus-graft T cell clonal ratios marked allografts of patients with graft-donor macrochimerism.

Measured with immunoSEQ multiplex PCR; TCRdb has only the in-frame clones, and not every one. Among some 14,000 clones, roughly 35% were seen once, and the ten largest hold around 2%. Responders (about 200,000, CFSE-labeled) were co-plated with about 200,000 irradiated, violet-dye-labeled stimulators. The germline V gene has CDR1 GTSNPN and CDR2 SVGIG (reference sequence). The CDR3 is 11 amino acids. Sequencing used alloreactive CD8+ T cells from a mixed lymphocyte reaction culture, obtained before intestinal transplant. Described subset: CFSE-low proliferating T cells sorted from approximately 6-day pre-transplant mixed lymphocyte reaction (GvH or HvG direction). This TCR came from a human patient who received an intestinal transplant. This rearrangement joins TRBV30 to TRBJ1-1; D is undetermined. The CDR3 DNA sequence: TGTGGTACAGACCTGAACACTGAAGCTTTCTTT. It translates to CGTDLNTEAFF.